These 25 T cell receptor beta chains share one sample of origin, sequenced in a study of Ad26.COV2.S vaccination and SARS-CoV-2 variants. Sequencing was performed with immunoSEQ multiplex PCR; in TCRdb, only in-frame clones are kept and a portion is missing. The sample records about 480,000 clones, around 88% being singletons. Treatment: roughly 20 received Ad26.COV2.S at low or high dose, single or two shots; several received placebo; per-sample allocation not given. After the first vaccine or placebo injection, samples were drawn on day 63. The sample in question was peripheral blood, obtained in a trial of Ad26.COV2.S vaccine versus placebo. The receptor set was obtained from a person aged 18-65 years who received the Ad26.COV2.S COVID-19 vaccine or a placebo.

This rearrangement joins TRBV7-2 to TRBJ1-1; weak D call: TRBD1 (6 bases). The germline V and J ends were trimmed by 6 bases and 4 bases, with 21 bases remaining between them. Germline assignment: CDR1 SGHTA and CDR2 FQGNSA. The CDR3 is 16 amino acids. The CDR3 sequence: CASSLKGGPSATEAFF. The CDR3 bases are TGTGCCAGCAGTCTTAAGGGGGGCCCCTCGGCCACTGAAGCTTTCTTT.

The chain links TRBV19 to TRBJ1-6; 8 positions match TRBD1. Germline trimming cut 4 bases from V and 10 bases from J; bases unmatched to any gene: 9. CDR1 is LNHDA and CDR2 is SQIVND in the germline V gene (reference sequence). This CDR3 region has 15 residues. The DNA of the CDR3 is TGTGCCAGTAGTACCGGGACAGGAATCGGATCACCCCTCCACTTT. Translating gives CASSTGTGIGSPLHF.

J is TRBJ2-2 and V is TRBV29-1; the D gene is possibly TRBD2 (5 bases). V was cut by 4 bases and J by 8 bases, with 20 bases left in between. This CDR3 spans 15 amino acids. Germline V lookup: CDR1 SQVTM, CDR2 ANQGSEA. The CDR3 loop reads CSVAISATGGGELFF. The CDR3 DNA sequence: TGCAGCGTTGCGATTTCGGCAACCGGAGGAGGGGAGCTGTTTTTT.

The chain uses TRBV11-2 and TRBJ2-3; TRBD1 agrees at 8 bases. CDR1 and CDR2 from the germline V gene are SGHAT and FQNNGV. The V segment lost 5 bases and the J segment 4 bases; nucleotides outside the gene matches: 8. The CDR3 extends over 15 amino acids. The CDR3 region has the DNA TGTGCCAGCAGCCCCGGGGACAGGTTCGCAGATACGCAGTATTTT. This translates into CASSPGDRFADTQYF.

The chain combines TRBV7-2 with TRBJ1-2; 8 positions agree with TRBD1. The CDR3 length is 15 residues. Per germline, CDR1 SGHTA and CDR2 FQGNSA. The V segment lost 4 bases and the J segment 9 bases; nucleotides outside the gene matches: 13. As DNA, the CDR3 is TGTGCCAGCAGCTACCTGGACAGGGCCGCAATTAGCTACACCTTC. Translating gives CASSYLDRAAISYTF.

This chain uses TRBV5-4 with TRBJ2-7, with 9 bases matching TRBD2. This CDR3 region has 17 residues. Germline CDR1 is SGHNT and CDR2 is YYREEE (reference sequence). The V segment lost 4 bases and the J segment 5 bases; nucleotides outside the gene matches: 16. The chain's CDR3 is CASSPGTSPNGGNEQYF. CDR3 nucleotide sequence: TGTGCCAGCAGCCCCGGGACTAGCCCAAACGGGGGCAACGAGCAGTACTTC.

CDR3 nucleotide sequence: TGCAGCGGCAATGGAGTGAACACTGAAGCTTTCTTT. Translating gives CSGNGVNTEAFF. The gene calls are TRBV29-1 and TRBJ1-1; D ambiguous. Germline-derived CDR1 and CDR2 are SQVTM and ANQGSEA. The CDR3 runs 12 residues. V gave up 7 bases and J gave up 0 bases, with 9 bases separating them.

The rearrangement uses TRBV18 and TRBJ2-1; D is perhaps TRBD1 (6 bases). The V end lost 4 bases, the J end lost 3 bases, and 10 bases lay between the germline ends. Germline values: CDR1 KGHSH, CDR2 LQKENI. The CDR3 spans 14 residues. The CDR3 coding sequence is TGTGCCAGCTCACGACTGGACAGCTACAATGAGCAGTTCTTC. Residues: CASSRLDSYNEQFF. The full variable domain, its missing parts supplied by reference TRBV18 and TRBJ2-1, is NAGVMQNPRHLVRRRGQEARLRCSPMKGHSHVYWYRQLPEEGLKFMVYLQKENIIDESGMPKERFSAEFPKEGPSILRIQQVVRGDSAAYFCASSRLDSYNEQFFGPGTRLTVL.

This clone was seen a few times. The chain carries TRBV5-1 and TRBJ2-1; tentative D call: TRBD2 (9 bases). The V end lost 4 bases, the J end lost 8 bases, and 19 bases lay between the germline ends. CDR3 length: 15 amino acids. The V gene's germline CDR1 is SGHRS and CDR2 YFSETQ. CDR3 region: CASSQGAGLADEQFF. The CDR3 bases are TGCGCCAGCAGCCAGGGGGCGGGACTAGCCGATGAGCAGTTCTTC.

This clone turned up a few times. The chain recombines TRBV30 with TRBJ1-1, with D unclear. The germline V gene has CDR1 GTSNPN and CDR2 SVGIG (reference sequence). The length of the CDR3 is 13 residues. Deletions cut 2 bases from V and 0 bases from J, with 7 bases between. As DNA, the CDR3 is TGTGCCTGGAGTAGTAGAATGAACACTGAAGCTTTCTTT. Amino acids: CAWSSRMNTEAFF.

The chain uses TRBV12-3 or TRBV12-4 and TRBJ1-2; perhaps TRBD1 as D (5 bases). This CDR3 comprises 13 residues. Trimming left V 7 bases short and J 4 bases short, with 13 bases between. CDR3: CASKMGGGYGYTF. The CDR3 nucleotides read TGTGCCAGCAAGATGGGGGGGGGCTATGGCTACACCTTC.

The CDR3 nucleotides are TGTGCCAGCAGTTTCGACCCCGGTAATGAGCAGTTCTTC. Translation gives CASSFDPGNEQFF. The chain has TRBV12-3 or TRBV12-4 and TRBJ2-1; D gene unclear. Trimming cost V 3 bases and J 7 bases, with 10 bases left between them. CDR3 length: 13 amino acids.

The CDR3 spells CASSYLGQPETQYF. CDR3 nucleotides: TGTGCCAGCAGTTACCTGGGGCAGCCAGAGACCCAGTACTTC. This chain connects TRBV6-2 or TRBV6-3 to TRBJ2-5; possibly TRBD1 for D (5 bases). Trimming took off 2 bases at V and 4 bases at J, with 11 bases between the two ends. This CDR3 comprises 14 residues. Germline V gives CDR1 MNHEY, CDR2 SVGEGT.

This CDR3 reads CASSQVEHTDTQYF. For the CDR3, the DNA is TGCGCCAGCAGCCAAGTGGAGCACACAGATACGCAGTATTTT. The chain links TRBV4-1 to TRBJ2-3; D remains ambiguous. V was shortened by 1 base and J by 2 bases, with 7 bases between the two germline ends. CDR3 length: 14 amino acids. Germline V gene lookup returns CDR1 MGHRA and CDR2 YSYEKL.

The V gene is TRBV4-3, the J gene TRBJ2-2, with a possible D match to TRBD2 (5 bases). Germline-derived CDR1 and CDR2 are LGHNA and YSLEER. This CDR3 is built from 17 residues. Trimming took off 0 bases at V and 4 bases at J, with 15 bases between the two ends. The CDR3 DNA reads as TGCGCCAGCAGCCAAGAATGGCACCCCGGAGGCACCGGGGAGCTGTTTTTT. Translating gives CASSQEWHPGGTGELFF.

Regarding this clone: A much larger clone is a single base away; this may be a read error. Other DNA sequences from this sample encode an identical CDR3 as well. J is TRBJ2-1 and V is TRBV10-3; D ambiguous. The CDR3 length is 12 residues. V gave up 2 bases and J gave up 6 bases, with 5 bases separating them. The germline V gene encodes CDR1 ENHRY and CDR2 SYGVKD. CDR3 bases: TGTGCCATCAGTGAGCTAGGCAATGAGCAGTTCTTC. Protein product: CAISELGNEQFF.

This chain joins TRBV7-2 and TRBJ2-2; D unclear. Germline V gene data show CDR1 as SGHTA and CDR2 as FQGNSA. The CDR3 length is 14 residues. V shed 5 bases and J shed 7 bases, with 14 bases lying between them. The CDR3 reads CASSPSRTLGELFF. As DNA, the CDR3 is TGTGCCAGCAGCCCGTCACGTACACTCGGGGAGCTGTTTTTT.

The chain has TRBV9 and TRBJ2-5, with a tentative D call TRBD1 (5 bases). The germline CDR1 and CDR2 sequences are SGDLS and YYNGEE. This CDR3 contains 14 residues. Deletions cut 2 bases from V and 3 bases from J, with 11 bases between. DNA for the CDR3: TGTGCCAGCAGCGTCACAGGCCTAAAAGAGACCCAGTACTTC. Residues: CASSVTGLKETQYF.

The chain carries TRBV5-1 and TRBJ2-5; D remains unclear. This CDR3 region has 14 residues. V gave up 0 bases and J gave up 1 base, with 7 bases separating them. Germline V CDR1 and CDR2: SGHRS, YFSETQ. CDR3: CASSLGTTQETQYF. CDR3 coding DNA: TGCGCCAGCAGCTTGGGTACTACCCAAGAGACCCAGTACTTC.

This chain connects TRBV3-1 (or the pseudogene TRBV3-2) to TRBJ2-7; D is uncertain. The CDR3 length is 14 residues. Trimming left V 3 bases short and J 3 bases short, with 12 bases between. Germline assignment: CDR1 LGHDT and CDR2 YNNKEL (reference sequence). CDR3: CASSHGRHYYEQYF. The CDR3 DNA is TGTGCCAGCAGCCACGGCCGGCACTACTACGAGCAGTACTTC.

CDR3 sequence reads: CSVEPGGTGSYGYTF. DNA of the CDR3: TGCAGCGTTGAACCGGGGGGGACAGGGAGCTATGGCTACACCTTC. This chain connects TRBV29-1 to TRBJ1-2; 9 bases fit TRBD1. The germline CDR1 and CDR2 sequences are SQVTM and ANQGSEA. CDR3 size: 15 residues. The V and J ends lost 2 bases and 4 bases, in that order; junction bases with no gene match: 8.

This chain connects TRBV6-2 or TRBV6-3 to TRBJ1-2; D may be TRBD1 (5 bases). The CDR3 spans 15 residues. CDR1 is MNHEY and CDR2 is SVGEGT in the germline V gene. V shed 2 bases and J shed 7 bases, with 17 bases lying between them. The CDR3 sequence: CASSYVLRGESGYTF. The CDR3 DNA sequence: TGTGCCAGCAGTTACGTCCTTCGGGGGGAGAGTGGCTACACCTTC.

The gene calls are TRBV30 and TRBJ2-7, with TRBD1 matching over 9 bases. Germline loops: CDR1 GTSNPN, CDR2 SVGIG (reference sequence). Unmatched junction bases numbered 13, after V lost 7 bases and J lost 0 bases. The CDR3 is 16 amino acids. This chain's CDR3 is CALGGDWGQGSYEQYF. The CDR3 nucleotides read TGTGCCTTGGGAGGGGACTGGGGACAGGGCTCCTACGAGCAGTACTTC.

V and J are TRBV6-5 and TRBJ2-2; 7 positions agree with TRBD1. V was clipped by 6 bases and J by 4 bases; unmatched bases: 2. The CDR3 extends over 13 amino acids. CDR1 is MNHEY, CDR2 SVGAGI, per germline. CDR3 loop: CASSRQGTGELFF. CDR3 DNA sequence: TGTGCCAGCAGCCGACAGGGCACCGGGGAGCTGTTTTTT.

The V and J genes are TRBV30 and TRBJ1-5; tentative D call: TRBD1 (6 bases). V lost 0 bases and J 1 base, leaving 10 bases between the germline ends. CDR1 and CDR2 (germline): GTSNPN, SVGIG (reference sequence). CDR3 length: 15 residues. The CDR3 region is CAWSVDDRSNQPQHF. The CDR3, as DNA: TGTGCCTGGAGTGTAGACGACAGGAGCAATCAGCCCCAGCATTTT.